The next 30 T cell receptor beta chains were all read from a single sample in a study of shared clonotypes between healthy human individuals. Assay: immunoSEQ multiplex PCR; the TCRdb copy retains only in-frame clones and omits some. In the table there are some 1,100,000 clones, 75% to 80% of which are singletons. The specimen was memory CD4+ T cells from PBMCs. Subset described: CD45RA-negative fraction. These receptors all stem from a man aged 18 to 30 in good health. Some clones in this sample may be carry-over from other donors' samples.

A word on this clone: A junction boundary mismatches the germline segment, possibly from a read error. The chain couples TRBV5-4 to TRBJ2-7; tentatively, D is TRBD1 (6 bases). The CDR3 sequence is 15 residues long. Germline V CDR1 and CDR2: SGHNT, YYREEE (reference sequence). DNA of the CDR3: TGTGCCACCAGCGCGTCGTCCCGGGACACCACCGAGCAGTACTTC. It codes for CATSASSRDTTEQYF.

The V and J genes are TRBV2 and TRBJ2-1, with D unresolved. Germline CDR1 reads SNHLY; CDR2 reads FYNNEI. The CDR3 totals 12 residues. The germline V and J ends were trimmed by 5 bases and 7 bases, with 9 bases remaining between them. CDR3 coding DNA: TGTGCCAGCAGTCTTGAAGGGAATGAGCAGTTCTTC. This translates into CASSLEGNEQFF.

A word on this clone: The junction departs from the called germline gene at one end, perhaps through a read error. CDR3 protein: CAWGVSARGNQPQHF. CDR3 DNA sequence: TGTGCCTGGGGTGTATCGGCCCGTGGGAATCAGCCCCAGCATTTT. The gene calls are TRBV30 and TRBJ1-5; D unresolved. The CDR3 has 15 amino acids. CDR1 GTSNPN and CDR2 SVGIG come from the germline V gene (reference sequence).

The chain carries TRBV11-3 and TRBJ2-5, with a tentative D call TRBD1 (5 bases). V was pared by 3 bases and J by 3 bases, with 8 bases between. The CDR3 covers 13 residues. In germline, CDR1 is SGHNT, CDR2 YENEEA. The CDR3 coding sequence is TGTGCCAGCAGCTTTGCCAGGGAAGAGACCCAGTACTTC. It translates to CASSFAREETQYF.

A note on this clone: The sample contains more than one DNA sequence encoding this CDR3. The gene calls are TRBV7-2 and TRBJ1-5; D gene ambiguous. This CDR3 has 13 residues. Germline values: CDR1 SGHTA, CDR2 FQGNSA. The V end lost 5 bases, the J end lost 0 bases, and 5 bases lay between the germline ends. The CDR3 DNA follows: TGTGCCAGCAGCCCAGATAGCAATCAGCCCCAGCATTTT. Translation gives CASSPDSNQPQHF.

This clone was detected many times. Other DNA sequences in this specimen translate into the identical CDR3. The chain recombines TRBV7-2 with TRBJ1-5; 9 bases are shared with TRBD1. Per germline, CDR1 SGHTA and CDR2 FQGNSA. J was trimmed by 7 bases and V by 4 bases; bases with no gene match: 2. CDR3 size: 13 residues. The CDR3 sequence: CASSWDRDQPQHF. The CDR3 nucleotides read TGTGCCAGCAGCTGGGACAGGGACCAGCCCCAGCATTTT.

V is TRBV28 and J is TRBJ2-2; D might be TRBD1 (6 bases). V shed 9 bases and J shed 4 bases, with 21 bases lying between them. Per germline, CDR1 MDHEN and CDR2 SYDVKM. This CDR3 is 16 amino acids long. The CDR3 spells CASTSGTKPRTGELFF. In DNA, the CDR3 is TGTGCCAGTACTTCCGGGACAAAACCCCGCACCGGGGAGCTGTTTTTT.

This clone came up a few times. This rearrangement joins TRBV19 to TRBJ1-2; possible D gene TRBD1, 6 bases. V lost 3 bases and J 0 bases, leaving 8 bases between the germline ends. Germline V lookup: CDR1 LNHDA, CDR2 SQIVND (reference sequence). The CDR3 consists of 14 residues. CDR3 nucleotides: TGTGCCAGTAGTATTTGGGGGCCTAACTATGGCTACACCTTC. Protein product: CASSIWGPNYGYTF.

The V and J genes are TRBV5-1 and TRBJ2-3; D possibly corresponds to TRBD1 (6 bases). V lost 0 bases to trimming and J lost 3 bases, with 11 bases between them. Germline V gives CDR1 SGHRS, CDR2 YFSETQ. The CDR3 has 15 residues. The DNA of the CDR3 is TGCGCCAGCAGCTTGGGTCCTAGGGGGACAGATACGCAGTATTTT. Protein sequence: CASSLGPRGTDTQYF.

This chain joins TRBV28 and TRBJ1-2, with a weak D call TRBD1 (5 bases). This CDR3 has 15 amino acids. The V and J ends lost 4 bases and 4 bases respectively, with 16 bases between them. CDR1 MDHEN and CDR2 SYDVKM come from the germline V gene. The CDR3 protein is CASSSPGGGTYGYTF. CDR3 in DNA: TGTGCCAGCAGTTCTCCGGGGGGGGGAACCTATGGCTACACCTTC.

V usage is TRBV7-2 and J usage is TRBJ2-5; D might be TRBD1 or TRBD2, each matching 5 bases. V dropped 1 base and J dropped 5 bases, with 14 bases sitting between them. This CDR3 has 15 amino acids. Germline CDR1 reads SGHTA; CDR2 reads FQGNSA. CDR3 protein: CASSLGLGEWETQYF. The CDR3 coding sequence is TGTGCCAGCAGCTTAGGTTTGGGGGAGTGGGAGACCCAGTACTTC.

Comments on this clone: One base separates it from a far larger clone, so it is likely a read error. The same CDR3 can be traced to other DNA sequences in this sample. CDR3 coding DNA: TGCGCCAGCAGCTTATCAGGGATCTATGGCTACACCTTC. Translation: CASSLSGIYGYTF. The V and J genes are TRBV5-1 and TRBJ1-2, with D maybe TRBD1 (5 bases). With 2 bases removed from V and 4 bases from J, the gap between germline ends came to 9 bases. Germline V lookup: CDR1 SGHRS, CDR2 YFSETQ. The CDR3 contains 13 residues.

The CDR3: CASYIIYGTGEETQYF. The CDR3 DNA reads as TGCGCCAGCTACATCATATACGGGACAGGGGAAGAGACCCAGTACTTC. V usage is TRBV5-1 and J usage is TRBJ2-5; TRBD1 matches 10 bases. The CDR3 extends over 16 amino acids. Germline CDR1 SGHRS, CDR2 YFSETQ. Unmatched junction bases numbered 12, after V lost 7 bases and J lost 3 bases.

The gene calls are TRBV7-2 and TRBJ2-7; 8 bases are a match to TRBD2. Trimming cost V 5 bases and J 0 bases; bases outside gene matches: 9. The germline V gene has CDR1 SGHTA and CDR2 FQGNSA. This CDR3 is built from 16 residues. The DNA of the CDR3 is TGTGCCAGCAGCCCCTGGGGTAGCGGGACCTCCTACGAGCAGTACTTC. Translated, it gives CASSPWGSGTSYEQYF.

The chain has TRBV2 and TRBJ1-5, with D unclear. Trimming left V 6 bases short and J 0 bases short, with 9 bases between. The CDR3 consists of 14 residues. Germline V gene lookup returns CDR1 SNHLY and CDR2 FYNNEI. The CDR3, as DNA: TGTGCCAGCAGCCGCGACCTTAGCAATCAGCCCCAGCATTTT. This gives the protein CASSRDLSNQPQHF.

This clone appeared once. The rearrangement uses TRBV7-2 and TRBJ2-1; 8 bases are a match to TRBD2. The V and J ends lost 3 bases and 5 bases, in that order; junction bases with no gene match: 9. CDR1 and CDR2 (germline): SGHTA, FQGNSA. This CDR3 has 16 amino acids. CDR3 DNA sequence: TGTGCCAGCAGCTTTCTAGGCGGGAGGTCCCACAATGAGCAGTTCTTC. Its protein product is CASSFLGGRSHNEQFF.

The CDR3 DNA follows: TGTGCCAGCAGCTTATTAGCAGTGAACACTGAAGCTTTCTTT. Residues: CASSLLAVNTEAFF. The J gene is TRBJ1-1, the V gene TRBV7-9; D remains unclear. Germline V gives CDR1 SEHNR, CDR2 FQNEAQ (reference sequence). The CDR3 covers 14 residues. V was shortened by 2 bases and J by 0 bases, with 7 bases between the two germline ends.

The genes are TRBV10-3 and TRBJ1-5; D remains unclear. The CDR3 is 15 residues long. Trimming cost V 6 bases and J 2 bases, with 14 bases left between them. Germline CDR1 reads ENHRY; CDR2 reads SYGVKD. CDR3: CAIRAHGVGNQPQHF. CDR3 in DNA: TGTGCCATCAGGGCCCACGGGGTGGGCAATCAGCCCCAGCATTTT.

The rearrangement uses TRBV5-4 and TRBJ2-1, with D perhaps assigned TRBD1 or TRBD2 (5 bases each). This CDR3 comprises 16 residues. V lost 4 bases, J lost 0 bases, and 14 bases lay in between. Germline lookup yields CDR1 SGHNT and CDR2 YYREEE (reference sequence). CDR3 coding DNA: TGTGCCAGCAGCCCGAGGGGTCTGAGCTCCTACAATGAGCAGTTCTTC. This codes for CASSPRGLSSYNEQFF. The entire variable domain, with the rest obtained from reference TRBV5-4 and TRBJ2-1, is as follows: ETGVTQSPTHLIKTRGQQVTLRCSSQSGHNTVSWYQQALGQGPQFIFQYYREEENGRGNFPPRFSGLQFPNYSSELNVNALELDDSALYLCASSPRGLSSYNEQFFGPGTRLTVL.

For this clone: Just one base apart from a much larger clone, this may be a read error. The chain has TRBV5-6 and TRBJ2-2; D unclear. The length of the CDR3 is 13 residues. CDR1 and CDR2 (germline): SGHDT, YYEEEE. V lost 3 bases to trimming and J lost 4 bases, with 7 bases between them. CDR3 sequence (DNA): TGTGCCAGCAGCTCCGGGCTCACCGGGGAGCTGTTTTTT. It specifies CASSSGLTGELFF.

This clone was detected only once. The CDR3 loop is CSVEDRLAGKKEQFF. DNA for the CDR3: TGCAGCGTTGAAGATCGGCTAGCGGGAAAGAAGGAGCAGTTCTTC. The chain joins TRBV29-1 to TRBJ2-1; 9 bases line up with TRBD2. Germline V gene sequence: CDR1 SQVTM, CDR2 ANQGSEA. Trimming cost V 0 bases and J 10 bases; bases outside gene matches: 10. There are 15 residues in the CDR3.

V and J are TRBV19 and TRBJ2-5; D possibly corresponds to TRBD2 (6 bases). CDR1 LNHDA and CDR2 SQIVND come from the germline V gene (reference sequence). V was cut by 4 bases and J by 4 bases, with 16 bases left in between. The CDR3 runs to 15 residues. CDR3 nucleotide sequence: TGTGCCAGTAGTAGGGGAGGACCTCCCCGAGAGACCCAGTACTTC. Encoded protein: CASSRGGPPRETQYF.

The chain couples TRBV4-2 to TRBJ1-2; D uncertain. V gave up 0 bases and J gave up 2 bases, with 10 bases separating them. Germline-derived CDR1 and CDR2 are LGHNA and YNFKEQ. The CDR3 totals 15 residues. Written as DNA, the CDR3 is TGTGCCAGCAGCCAAGAAACGGCAGCAAACTATGGCTACACCTTC. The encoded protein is CASSQETAANYGYTF.

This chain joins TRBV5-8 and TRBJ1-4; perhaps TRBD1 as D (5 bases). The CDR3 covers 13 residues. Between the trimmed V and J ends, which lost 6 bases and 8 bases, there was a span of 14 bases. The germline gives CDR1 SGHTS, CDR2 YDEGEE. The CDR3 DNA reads TGTGCCAGCACGGAGGGGATTCGCGAAAAACTGTTTTTT. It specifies CASTEGIREKLFF.

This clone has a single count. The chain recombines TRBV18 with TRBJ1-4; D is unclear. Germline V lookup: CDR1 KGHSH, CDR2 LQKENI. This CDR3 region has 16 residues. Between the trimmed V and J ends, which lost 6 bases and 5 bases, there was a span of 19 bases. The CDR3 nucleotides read TGTGCCAGCTCGTATGCATCGGTGACGACGAATGAAAAACTGTTTTTT. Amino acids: CASSYASVTTNEKLFF.

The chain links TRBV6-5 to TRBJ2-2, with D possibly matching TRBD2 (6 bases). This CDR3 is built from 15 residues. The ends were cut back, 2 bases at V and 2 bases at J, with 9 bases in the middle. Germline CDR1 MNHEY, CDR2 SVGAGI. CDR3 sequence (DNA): TGTGCCAGCAGTTACGGCGGGATAAACACCGGGGAGCTGTTTTTT. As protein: CASSYGGINTGELFF.

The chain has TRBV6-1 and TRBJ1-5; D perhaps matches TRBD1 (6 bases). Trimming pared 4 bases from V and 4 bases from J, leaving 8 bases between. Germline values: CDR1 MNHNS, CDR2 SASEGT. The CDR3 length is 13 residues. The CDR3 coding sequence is TGTGCCAGCAGTGGGACAGCAAATCAGCCCCAGCATTTT. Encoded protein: CASSGTANQPQHF.

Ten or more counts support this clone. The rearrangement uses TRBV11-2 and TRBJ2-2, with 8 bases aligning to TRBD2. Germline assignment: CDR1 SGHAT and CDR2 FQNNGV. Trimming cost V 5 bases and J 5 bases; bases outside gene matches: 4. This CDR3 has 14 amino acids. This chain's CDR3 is CASSPRLATGELFF. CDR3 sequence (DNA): TGTGCCAGCAGCCCCCGACTAGCGACCGGGGAGCTGTTTTTT.

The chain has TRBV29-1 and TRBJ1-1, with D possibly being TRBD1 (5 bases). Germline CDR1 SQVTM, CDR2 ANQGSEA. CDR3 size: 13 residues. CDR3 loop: CMIRGQMNTEAFF. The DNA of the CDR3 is TGCATGATAAGGGGCCAGATGAACACTGAAGCTTTCTTT.

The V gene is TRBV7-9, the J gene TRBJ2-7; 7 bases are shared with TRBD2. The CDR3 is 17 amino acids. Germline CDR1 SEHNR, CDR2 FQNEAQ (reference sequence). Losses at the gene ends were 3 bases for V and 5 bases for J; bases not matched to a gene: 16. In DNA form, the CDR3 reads TGTGCCAGCAGCTTCCCCGTAAGTGGGAGGGGAAGGCACGAGCAGTACTTC. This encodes CASSFPVSGRGRHEQYF. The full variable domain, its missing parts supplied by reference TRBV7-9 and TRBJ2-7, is DTGVSQNPRHKITKRGQNVTFRCDPISEHNRLYWYRQTLGQGPEFLTYFQNEAQLEKSRLLSDRFSAERPKGSFSTLEIQRTEQGDSAMYLCASSFPVSGRGRHEQYFGPGTRLTVT.